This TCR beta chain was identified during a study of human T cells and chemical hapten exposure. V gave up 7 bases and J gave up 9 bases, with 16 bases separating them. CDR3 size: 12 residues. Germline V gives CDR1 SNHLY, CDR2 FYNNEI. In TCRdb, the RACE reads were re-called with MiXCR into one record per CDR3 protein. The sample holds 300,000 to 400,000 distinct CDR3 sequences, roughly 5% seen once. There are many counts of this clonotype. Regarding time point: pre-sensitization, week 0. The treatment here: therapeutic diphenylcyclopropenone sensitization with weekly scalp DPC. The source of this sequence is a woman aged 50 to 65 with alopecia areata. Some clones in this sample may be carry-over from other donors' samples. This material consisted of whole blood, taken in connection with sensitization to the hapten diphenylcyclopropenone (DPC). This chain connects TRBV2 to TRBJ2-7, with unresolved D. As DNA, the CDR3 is TGTGCCAGCATTGGAAGTCGTACGGGGCAGTACTTC. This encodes CASIGSRTGQYF.